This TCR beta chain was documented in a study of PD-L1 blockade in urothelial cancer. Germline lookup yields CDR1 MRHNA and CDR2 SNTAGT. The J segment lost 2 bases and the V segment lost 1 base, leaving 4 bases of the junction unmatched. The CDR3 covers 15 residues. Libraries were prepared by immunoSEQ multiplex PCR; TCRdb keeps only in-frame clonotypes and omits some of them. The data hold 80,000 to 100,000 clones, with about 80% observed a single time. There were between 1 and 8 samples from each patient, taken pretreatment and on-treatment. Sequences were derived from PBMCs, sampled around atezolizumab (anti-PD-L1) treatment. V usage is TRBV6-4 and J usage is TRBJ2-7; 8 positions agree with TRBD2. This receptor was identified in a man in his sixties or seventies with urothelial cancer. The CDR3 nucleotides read TGTGCCAGCAGTGACTTCCGGGAGGGGGCCTACGAGCAGTACTTC. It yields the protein CASSDFREGAYEQYF.